This T cell receptor (beta chain) was sequenced in a study of cytomegalovirus exposure and HLA in healthy donors. General study findings and limits: In a later analysis, TCR beta V- and J-gene trimming was associated with a missense DCLRE1C variant. A list of approximately 150 TCR beta chains associated with cytomegalovirus was given.

Concerning this clone: Its antigen is not known.

Both 60 Vbeta primers and 13 Jbeta primers went into the PCR. Sequenced by immunoSEQ multiplex PCR; TCRdb stores in-frame clones only, minus some. The sample table includes approximately 110,000 clones. Sequenced material: PBMCs. The receptor's source is a man aged 25 to 40 in good health and CMV-seronegative.

The CDR3 nucleotides read TGTGCCAGTAGTAGAAATAAACAAAACAATGAGCAGTTCTTC. This translates into CASSRNKQNNEQFF. The chain recombines TRBV19 with TRBJ2-1; D is undetermined. Germline-derived CDR1 and CDR2 are LNHDA and SQIVND (reference sequence). With 4 bases removed from V and 5 bases from J, the gap between germline ends came to 12 bases. The CDR3 extends over 14 amino acids.